The 20 T cell receptor beta chains below all came from one sample that was sequenced in a study of CD8+ T cells in alopecia areata. The sequencing template was cDNA reverse transcribed from extracted RNA. Libraries were prepared by immunoSEQ multiplex PCR; TCRdb keeps only in-frame clonotypes and omits some of them. The repertoire holds around 180,000 clones, approximately 61% seen once, with approximately 0.97% in the top ten. Treatment here: oral pan-JAK inhibitor, 5-10 mg twice daily. The specimen comprised CD4+ T cells sorted from blood, sampled at week 24, from a patient treated with tofacitinib. The receptors originated from a human donor with alopecia areata.

This clone turned up a few times. This chain uses TRBV10-3 with TRBJ1-1, with D uncertain. The germline V and J ends were trimmed by 2 bases and 2 bases, with 15 bases remaining between them. The CDR3 runs to 16 residues. In germline, CDR1 is ENHRY, CDR2 SYGVKD. CDR3 residues: CAISEPTGARNTEAFF. Written as DNA, the CDR3 is TGTGCCATCAGTGAGCCGACTGGCGCCCGAAACACTGAAGCTTTCTTT.

The chain couples TRBV30 to TRBJ2-2, with TRBD2 as a possible D gene (5 bases). V lost 0 bases and J 6 bases, leaving 11 bases between the germline ends. Germline V gene lookup returns CDR1 GTSNPN and CDR2 SVGIG (reference sequence). This CDR3 region has 14 residues. CDR3 coding DNA: TGTGCCTGGAGTGTGATTTTGGAGGCCGGGGAGCTGTTTTTT. Its protein product is CAWSVILEAGELFF.

The chain carries TRBV29-1 and TRBJ1-5; D gene uncertain. The V gene lost 6 bases and the J gene lost 4 bases, with 13 bases spanning the gap. This CDR3 contains 13 residues. CDR1 and CDR2 (germline): SQVTM, ANQGSEA. CDR3 amino acids: CSVSTQDNQPQHF. The CDR3 DNA reads TGCAGCGTCTCAACCCAGGATAATCAGCCCCAGCATTTT.

The gene calls are TRBV30 and TRBJ1-5, with 8 bases identical to TRBD1. Looked up from germline, CDR1 is GTSNPN and CDR2 is SVGIG (reference sequence). The CDR3 extends over 14 amino acids. The ends lost 4 bases at V and 2 bases at J; junction bases unmatched: 4. The CDR3 protein is CAWNQGARNQPQHF. CDR3 sequence (DNA): TGTGCCTGGAACCAGGGGGCCCGCAATCAGCCCCAGCATTTT.

The rearrangement uses TRBV5-1 and TRBJ2-7; 12 bases match TRBD2. J lost 5 bases, V lost 0 bases, and 9 bases had no gene match. The CDR3 has 17 residues. Germline V gives CDR1 SGHRS, CDR2 YFSETQ. CDR3 in DNA: TGCGCCAGCAGCTTGGATCTAGCGGGGGGGCCGAGGAACGAGCAGTACTTC. This encodes CASSLDLAGGPRNEQYF.

The CDR3 region has the DNA TGCGCCAGCAGCCAAGTGATTCCGGTACACACAGATACGCAGTATTTT. Amino acid sequence: CASSQVIPVHTDTQYF. V and J are TRBV4-1 and TRBJ2-3; D remains unclear. Trimming took off 1 base at V and 2 bases at J, with 13 bases between the two ends. The CDR3 has 16 amino acids. Germline-derived CDR1 and CDR2 are MGHRA and YSYEKL.

This clone occurred once. V is TRBV29-1 and J is TRBJ2-2, with D unresolved. CDR1 is SQVTM and CDR2 is ANQGSEA in the germline V gene. CDR3 size: 13 residues. Trimming pared 5 bases from V and 3 bases from J, leaving 10 bases between. As DNA, the CDR3 is TGCAGCGTTCCCCAGGAGCACACCGGGGAGCTGTTTTTT. Amino acid sequence: CSVPQEHTGELFF.

There are a few counts of this clone. The chain links TRBV29-1 to TRBJ2-3; no firm D call. This CDR3 contains 13 residues. V lost 5 bases and J lost 7, with 16 bases in between. CDR1 and CDR2 (germline): SQVTM, ANQGSEA. The CDR3 coding sequence is TGCAGCGTTACGTACCAGGAGAGTAATACGCAGTATTTT. Its translation: CSVTYQESNTQYF.

As DNA, the CDR3 is TGTGCCAGCGGTCTAGCGGGAACCGGGGAGCTGTTTTTT. The encoded protein is CASGLAGTGELFF. The chain couples TRBV2 to TRBJ2-2; 9 bases line up with TRBD2. V lost 8 bases to trimming and J lost 5 bases; unmatched junction nucleotides: 3. Germline CDR1 reads SNHLY; CDR2 reads FYNNEI. This CDR3 spans 13 amino acids.

V is TRBV6-5 and J is TRBJ1-6, with D possibly matching TRBD1 (5 bases). Germline CDR1 and CDR2: MNHEY and SVGAGI. V gave up 8 bases and J gave up 7 bases, with 15 bases separating them. CDR3 length: 14 amino acids. CDR3 coding DNA: TGTGCCAGCGGCAGGGCGTCGGGGAATTCACCCCTCCACTTT. Its translation: CASGRASGNSPLHF.

The CDR3 DNA sequence: TGTGCCACCAGCAGAGGAGGACAGGCCAACAATGAGCAGTTCTTC. Translation gives CATSRGGQANNEQFF. The chain has TRBV15 and TRBJ2-1; 7 bases line up with TRBD1. The CDR3 totals 15 residues. The ends lost 1 base at V and 5 bases at J; junction bases unmatched: 5. Looked up from germline, CDR1 is LNHNV and CDR2 is YYDKDF (reference sequence).

In its sample, this clone was seen a few times. The rearrangement joins TRBV7-2 to TRBJ2-1, with 10 bases matching TRBD2. CDR3 length: 16 residues. V lost 5 bases to trimming and J lost 12 bases; unmatched junction nucleotides: 16. CDR1 SGHTA and CDR2 FQGNSA come from the germline V gene. The CDR3 DNA reads TGTGCCAGCAGCCCGGCTAGCGGGGGATCCCCTCTGGGGCAGTTCTTC. Its translation is CASSPASGGSPLGQFF.

Points on this clone: This sample also contains other DNA sequences that code for the same CDR3. This chain connects TRBV2 to TRBJ2-7, with unresolved D. Germline loops: CDR1 SNHLY, CDR2 FYNNEI. CDR3 length: 10 residues. Trimming removed 3 bases at V and 4 bases at J, with 1 base between. For the CDR3, the DNA is TGTGCCAGCAGTGAGTACGAGCAGTACTTC. Encoded protein: CASSEYEQYF.

The genes are TRBV29-1 and TRBJ2-1; D is unresolved. This CDR3 has 11 amino acids. Germline CDR1 and CDR2: SQVTM and ANQGSEA. The DNA of the CDR3 is TGCCTGGGAAGCTCCTACAATGAGCAGTTCTTC. It is translated as CLGSSYNEQFF.

This chain joins TRBV23-1 and TRBJ2-7, with 7 bases matching TRBD2. TRBV23-1 is an ORF, with its function uncertain. The CDR3 runs 17 residues. V lost 7 bases, J lost 0 bases, and 15 bases stayed unmatched. The CDR3 nucleotides are TGCGCCAGCATTACGAAAGCGGGGTTCTTGAGCTCCTACGAGCAGTACTTC. This sequence encodes CASITKAGFLSSYEQYF.

This clone was counted between two and nine times. The rearrangement links TRBV5-1 to TRBJ1-1; 7 nucleotides line up with TRBD1. The CDR3 has 13 amino acids. V shed 4 bases and J 5 bases; nucleotides not matched to a gene: 5. Germline CDR1 is SGHRS and CDR2 is YFSETQ. CDR3 sequence (DNA): TGCGCCAGCAGCGTTGACAGGGATACTGAAGCTTTCTTT. Its translation is CASSVDRDTEAFF.

V is TRBV9 and J is TRBJ2-3; 11 bases agree with TRBD1. CDR1 is SGDLS, CDR2 YYNGEE, per germline. The CDR3 sequence is 14 residues long. Germline trimming cut 4 bases from V and 6 bases from J; bases unmatched to any gene: 4. The CDR3 sequence is CASSLGQGADTQYF. In nucleotides, the CDR3 is TGTGCCAGCAGCTTAGGACAGGGGGCCGATACGCAGTATTTT.

The V call is TRBV4-1, the J call TRBJ2-3; D tentatively fits TRBD1 or TRBD2 (6 bases each). The CDR3 length is 16 residues. Germline V CDR1 and CDR2: MGHRA, YSYEKL. V was pared by 4 bases and J by 1 base, with 15 bases between. CDR3 sequence reads: CASSLSTGAGTDTQYF. CDR3 in DNA: TGCGCCAGCAGCCTTAGTACGGGGGCCGGCACAGATACGCAGTATTTT.

V is TRBV25-1 and J is TRBJ2-3; D may be TRBD1 or TRBD2 (5 bases each). CDR3 length: 14 residues. The V end was cut by 5 bases, the J end by 2 bases, with 11 bases between. Germline CDR1 and CDR2: MGHDK and SYGVNS. CDR3 protein: CASSRGRVTDTQYF. The CDR3 region has the DNA TGTGCCAGCAGTCGGGGACGTGTCACAGATACGCAGTATTTT.

The chain carries TRBV28 and TRBJ2-7; perhaps TRBD2 as D (5 bases). CDR1 is MDHEN and CDR2 is SYDVKM in the germline V gene. This CDR3 is 14 amino acids long. Trimming removed 9 bases from V and 3 bases from J, with 18 bases in between. CDR3 nucleotides: TGTGCCAGTTTGGGAGCCTTCCCCTTCTACGAGCAGTACTTC. Protein: CASLGAFPFYEQYF.